This is a list of T cell receptor beta chains from one sample in a study of esophageal squamous cell carcinoma under preoperative chemotherapy. MiXCR, run by TCRdb on the PCR reads, gives a single entry per CDR3 protein. Found here are around 14,000 distinct CDR3 sequences, about three fifths of them singletons; the top ten hold around 50%. The sample was taken from a patient given preoperative chemotherapy. The receptor set was obtained from a human donor with esophageal squamous cell carcinoma. The donor label of this sample is uncertain. CDR3s include the opening cysteine and the closing phenylalanine or tryptophan. The order of the fields is CDR3 DNA, CDR3 protein, clone size, J gene, D gene, V gene. A D gene is named only where the DNA matches it firmly. Some rows have no size entry. The others give once, few or many, or a class for an expanded clone.

CDR3nt: TGTGCCATTCAGGGGGAGGACACAGAGAAGCAGTATTTT
CDR3aa: CAIQGEDTEKQYF
abundance: -
j_gene: TRBJ2-3
d_gene: -
v_gene: TRBV10-3

CDR3nt: TGTGCCAGCAGGGGACTAGCGGGAGGGCCGCTTACCGGGGAGCTGTTTTTT
CDR3aa: CASRGLAGGPLTGELFF
abundance: -
j_gene: TRBJ2-2
d_gene: TRBD2
v_gene: TRBV6-1

CDR3nt: TGTGCCAGCAGAACCGGGACTAGCAACCTCTACGAGCAGTACTTC
CDR3aa: CASRTGTSNLYEQYF
abundance: -
j_gene: TRBJ2-7
d_gene: TRBD2
v_gene: TRBV6-1

CDR3nt: TGTGCCAGCAGTTTTGTGGTCACCGGGGAGCTGTTTTTT
CDR3aa: CASSFVVTGELFF
abundance: few
j_gene: TRBJ2-2
d_gene: -
v_gene: TRBV12-3/TRBV12-4

CDR3nt: TGTGCGGGCAGCGGGGGGAGGGGCCGGGATACGCAGTATTTC
CDR3aa: CAGSGGRGRDTQYF
abundance: once
j_gene: TRBJ2-3
d_gene: TRBD2
v_gene: TRBV27

CDR3nt: TGTGCCAGCAGCCAGGGGCGGGGTGGCAAAAATACGCAGTACTTC
CDR3aa: CASSQGRGGKNTQYF
abundance: -
j_gene: TRBJ2-4
d_gene: -
v_gene: TRBV3-1

CDR3nt: TGTGCCAGGGGTGAAGGGGTGGGTGCCACAGAGACGCAGTATTTT
CDR3aa: CARGEGVGATETQYF
abundance: -
j_gene: TRBJ2-3
d_gene: -
v_gene: TRBV6-1

CDR3nt: TGTGCGGGGCGCGGGGGGCGTGGTAAAGAGACCCAGTACTTC
CDR3aa: CAGRGGRGKETQYF
abundance: -
j_gene: TRBJ2-5
d_gene: TRBD2
v_gene: TRBV10-3

CDR3nt: TGTGCCAGCAGTGGCCGTGGAAAAGACATTCAGTACTTC
CDR3aa: CASSGRGKDIQYF
abundance: once
j_gene: TRBJ2-4
d_gene: -
v_gene: TRBV6-1

CDR3nt: TGTGCCAGCAGTGCGGCTAGCGGGGGTCTTAGCTCCTACAATGAGCAGTTCTTC
CDR3aa: CASSAASGGLSSYNEQFF
abundance: few
j_gene: TRBJ2-1
d_gene: TRBD2
v_gene: TRBV6-1

CDR3nt: TGTGCCATACTAGGGACAAGACAGGGGACGATCAATGAGCAGTTCTTC
CDR3aa: CAILGTRQGTINEQFF
abundance: -
j_gene: TRBJ2-1
d_gene: TRBD1
v_gene: TRBV10-3

CDR3nt: TGTGCCAGCATGTCGGGGTTCCACACCGGGGAGCTGTTTTTT
CDR3aa: CASMSGFHTGELFF
abundance: medium-sized
j_gene: TRBJ2-2
d_gene: -
v_gene: TRBV6-1

CDR3nt: TGTGCCAGCAGCCAAGGGGACAGGGCCTTTCAAGAGACCCAGTACTTC
CDR3aa: CASSQGDRAFQETQYF
abundance: few
j_gene: TRBJ2-5
d_gene: TRBD1
v_gene: TRBV14

CDR3nt: TGTCCCAGCAGCGGGCCGGGGCTGGGGGCCAAAAATACGCAGTATTTC
CDR3aa: CPSSGPGLGAKNTQYF
abundance: once
j_gene: TRBJ2-4
d_gene: -
v_gene: TRBV6-1

CDR3nt: TGTGCGGGGAGTGGGGGACGAGACCTCGATACCCAGTATTTC
CDR3aa: CAGSGGRDLDTQYF
abundance: -
j_gene: TRBJ2-1
d_gene: -
v_gene: TRBV10-3

CDR3nt: TGTGCCATCAGTGAGTCGGGCGGGGGTTCCTACAATGAGCAGTTCTTC
CDR3aa: CAISESGGGSYNEQFF
abundance: -
j_gene: TRBJ2-1
d_gene: TRBD2
v_gene: TRBV10-3

CDR3nt: TGTGCCAGCAGCCCCGGGACAGGAAGGTACGAGCAGTTCTTC
CDR3aa: CASSPGTGRYEQFF
abundance: -
j_gene: TRBJ2-1
d_gene: TRBD1
v_gene: TRBV6-1

CDR3nt: TGTGCCAGCAGTTCCTGGACTAGCGGCACAGATACGCAGTATTTT
CDR3aa: CASSSWTSGTDTQYF
abundance: many
j_gene: TRBJ2-3
d_gene: TRBD2
v_gene: TRBV6-5

CDR3nt: TGTGCCAGCGTGAGAGTCGGGAATGAGCAGTTCTTC
CDR3aa: CASVRVGNEQFF
abundance: large
j_gene: TRBJ2-1
d_gene: -
v_gene: TRBV6-1

CDR3nt: TGTGTGAGCAGCCAGGCAGTGAGCACAGATAAGCAGTATTTT
CDR3aa: CVSSQAVSTDKQYF
abundance: -
j_gene: TRBJ2-3
d_gene: -
v_gene: TRBV6-1

CDR3nt: TGTGCCAGCAGCTTAAAGCGCGGTGAGCAGTTCTTC
CDR3aa: CASSLKRGEQFF
abundance: few
j_gene: TRBJ2-1
d_gene: -
v_gene: TRBV11-3

CDR3nt: TGTGCCAGCAGTGTTCGACAGGGCTATAATTCACCCCTCCACTTT
CDR3aa: CASSVRQGYNSPLHF
abundance: -
j_gene: TRBJ1-6
d_gene: TRBD1
v_gene: TRBV6-1

CDR3nt: TGTGCCAGCAGTGAAAACCTGGGCACTGAAGCTTTCTTT
CDR3aa: CASSENLGTEAFF
abundance: -
j_gene: TRBJ1-1
d_gene: -
v_gene: TRBV6-1

CDR3nt: TGTGCCAGCGGCCGGGACAAGGGAGGGACTGAAGCTTTCTTT
CDR3aa: CASGRDKGGTEAFF
abundance: -
j_gene: TRBJ1-1
d_gene: -
v_gene: TRBV6-1

CDR3nt: TGTGTGAGCAGTGACACGGGGGTGTGGGCCAAAGACACTCAGTACTTC
CDR3aa: CVSSDTGVWAKDTQYF
abundance: -
j_gene: TRBJ2-4
d_gene: -
v_gene: TRBV6-4

CDR3nt: TGTGCCAGCAGTCCGGGACGAGCCGACGATACGCAGTATTTC
CDR3aa: CASSPGRADDTQYF
abundance: -
j_gene: TRBJ2-3
d_gene: -
v_gene: TRBV6-1

CDR3nt: TGTGCCAGCAGTGAAGGGATGCTGGGACCCAAAAACACGCAGTATTTC
CDR3aa: CASSEGMLGPKNTQYF
abundance: -
j_gene: TRBJ2-4
d_gene: -
v_gene: TRBV6-1

CDR3nt: TGTGCCAGCAGCAACCAAAAATTATACGGGACTCCTTTGGATGAGCAGTACTTC
CDR3aa: CASSNQKLYGTPLDEQYF
abundance: once
j_gene: TRBJ2-7
d_gene: -
v_gene: TRBV27

CDR3nt: TGTGCCAGCAGCTTTAGCGGGGGGGGCCCCTACAATGAGCAGTTCTTC
CDR3aa: CASSFSGGGPYNEQFF
abundance: -
j_gene: TRBJ2-1
d_gene: TRBD2
v_gene: TRBV7-2

CDR3nt: TGTGCCAGCAGTGAAGGGGCCAATAGCTCCTACAATGAGCAGTACTTC
CDR3aa: CASSEGANSSYNEQYF
abundance: once
j_gene: TRBJ2-7
d_gene: -
v_gene: TRBV6-1

CDR3nt: TGTGCGGGGAGCGGGGGGAGTGGGGGCGAGACCCAGTACTTC
CDR3aa: CAGSGGSGGETQYF
abundance: -
j_gene: TRBJ2-5
d_gene: TRBD2
v_gene: TRBV10-3

CDR3nt: TGTGGCATCGCGGGGGTGGGGGTCAAAAATACGCAGTACTTC
CDR3aa: CGIAGVGVKNTQYF
abundance: -
j_gene: TRBJ2-7
d_gene: TRBD2
v_gene: TRBV10-3

CDR3nt: TGTGGGGGCGGGGACCAAGAGACGCAGTACTTC
CDR3aa: CGGGDQETQYF
abundance: -
j_gene: TRBJ2-5
d_gene: -
v_gene: TRBV10-3

CDR3nt: TGTGCCAGCAGGGGGTCTACTAGCCAAGACACTCAGTACTTC
CDR3aa: CASRGSTSQDTQYF
abundance: -
j_gene: TRBJ2-4
d_gene: -
v_gene: TRBV11-1

CDR3nt: TGTGCCAGCAGTTCCCCCTTGTACCGGATCAAGGTCGTAGATACGCAGTATTTT
CDR3aa: CASSSPLYRIKVVDTQYF
abundance: many
j_gene: TRBJ2-3
d_gene: -
v_gene: TRBV7-2

CDR3nt: TGTGCCAGCAGCAGGGGGAGCGACACCGGGGAGCTGTTTTTT
CDR3aa: CASSRGSDTGELFF
abundance: medium-sized
j_gene: TRBJ2-2
d_gene: TRBD1
v_gene: TRBV6-1

CDR3nt: TGCGCCAGGGGCAGGGCCACCGGGGAGCAGTATTTT
CDR3aa: CARGRATGEQYF
abundance: -
j_gene: TRBJ2-3
d_gene: -
v_gene: TRBV10-1

CDR3nt: TGTGCCAGCAGCCCCAGGGACAGGGAAGCGATTGGGGCCAACGTCCTGACTTTC
CDR3aa: CASSPRDREAIGANVLTF
abundance: -
j_gene: TRBJ2-6
d_gene: TRBD1
v_gene: TRBV11-3

CDR3nt: TGCGCCAGCAGTGAAACACCTCCCCCCGAGCAGTACTTC
CDR3aa: CASSETPPPEQYF
abundance: many
j_gene: TRBJ2-7
d_gene: -
v_gene: TRBV10-2

CDR3nt: TGTGCCAGCAGCAGCTGGACAGGGACCTACGAGCAGTACTTC
CDR3aa: CASSSWTGTYEQYF
abundance: -
j_gene: TRBJ2-7
d_gene: TRBD1
v_gene: TRBV6-1

CDR3nt: TGTGCCAGCAGTTACGCCCTGGGACAGGGTTATGAAAAACTGTTTTTT
CDR3aa: CASSYALGQGYEKLFF
abundance: -
j_gene: TRBJ1-4
d_gene: TRBD1
v_gene: TRBV6-5

CDR3nt: TGTGCCAGCAGTGAAAGTCACCGCACAGATACGCAGTATTTT
CDR3aa: CASSESHRTDTQYF
abundance: -
j_gene: TRBJ2-3
d_gene: -
v_gene: TRBV6-1

CDR3nt: TGTGCCAGCAGCTTAGAGTTAGCTTCAGCCTACAATGAGCAGTTCTTC
CDR3aa: CASSLELASAYNEQFF
abundance: -
j_gene: TRBJ2-1
d_gene: -
v_gene: TRBV7-7

CDR3nt: TGTGCCAGCAGGGCCCGGTCAGCCGGGAGTAACACAGAGGCGCTGTACTTC
CDR3aa: CASRARSAGSNTEALYF
abundance: -
j_gene: TRBJ2-2
d_gene: -
v_gene: TRBV6-1

CDR3nt: TGTGCCAGCAGCTTAGGGCTAGCGGGCCGCTCCTACAATGAGCAGTTCTTC
CDR3aa: CASSLGLAGRSYNEQFF
abundance: -
j_gene: TRBJ2-1
d_gene: TRBD2
v_gene: TRBV7-2

CDR3nt: TGTGCCAGCAGTCGGGACAGGAGCACAGATACGCAGTATTTT
CDR3aa: CASSRDRSTDTQYF
abundance: few
j_gene: TRBJ2-3
d_gene: TRBD1
v_gene: TRBV6-1

CDR3nt: TGTGCCAGCAGCTTAAGGTTCGGGCCTCGCTACGAGCAGTACTTC
CDR3aa: CASSLRFGPRYEQYF
abundance: few
j_gene: TRBJ2-7
d_gene: -
v_gene: TRBV7-8

CDR3nt: TGTGCCAGCAGTTACGTGGAGGGTAGCTCCTACGAGCAGTTCTTC
CDR3aa: CASSYVEGSSYEQFF
abundance: -
j_gene: TRBJ2-1
d_gene: -
v_gene: TRBV6-5

CDR3nt: TGTGCCAGCAGTGAAGGGGTACTGGGAGCCAAAAATACGCAGTATTTC
CDR3aa: CASSEGVLGAKNTQYF
abundance: -
j_gene: TRBJ2-4
d_gene: -
v_gene: TRBV6-1

CDR3nt: TGTGGCGGGGGTGAAGGGGGCCGTGACCAAGGCATTCAGTACTTC
CDR3aa: CGGGEGGRDQGIQYF
abundance: -
j_gene: TRBJ2-4
d_gene: -
v_gene: TRBV6-1

CDR3nt: TGTGCCAGCAGTGAGAATCAGCCCCAGCATTTT
CDR3aa: CASSENQPQHF
abundance: -
j_gene: TRBJ1-5
d_gene: -
v_gene: TRBV6-1

CDR3nt: TGTGCCAGCAGTTACCGGGGGAGGGGTCACGGCTACACCTTC
CDR3aa: CASSYRGRGHGYTF
abundance: -
j_gene: TRBJ1-2
d_gene: -
v_gene: TRBV6-5

CDR3nt: TGCGCCAGCAGCCAACACGGAACAATAAAGACCGCCTACAATGAGCAGTACTTC
CDR3aa: CASSQHGTIKTAYNEQYF
abundance: -
j_gene: TRBJ2-5
d_gene: -
v_gene: TRBV4-1

CDR3nt: TGCAGTGCGCCCCAGCGGGAGTCGGACACCGGGGAGCTGTTTTTT
CDR3aa: CSAPQRESDTGELFF
abundance: -
j_gene: TRBJ2-2
d_gene: TRBD2
v_gene: TRBV20-1

CDR3nt: TGTGCCAGCAGGCTGGAGCCCTCGGGGGCCTACGACCAGACCTTC
CDR3aa: CASRLEPSGAYDQTF
abundance: once
j_gene: TRBJ2-6
d_gene: -
v_gene: TRBV6-1

CDR3nt: TGTGCCAGCAGTGAAGGTGGGACCCTGGAGACCCAGTTCTTC
CDR3aa: CASSEGGTLETQFF
abundance: -
j_gene: TRBJ2-1
d_gene: -
v_gene: TRBV6-1

CDR3nt: TGTGCCGGCAGCCAGGGACTGAGCACCGGGGCGCAGTATTTT
CDR3aa: CAGSQGLSTGAQYF
abundance: -
j_gene: TRBJ2-3
d_gene: -
v_gene: TRBV6-1

CDR3nt: TGTGCCAGCAGTTTCCGCGTAGTGGGGGGTTTTGAGCAGTATTTT
CDR3aa: CASSFRVVGGFEQYF
abundance: -
j_gene: TRBJ2-3
d_gene: -
v_gene: TRBV6-5

CDR3nt: TGTGCCAGCAGAGGGCTAGGGGGGAGTGACACAGAGACCCAGTACTTC
CDR3aa: CASRGLGGSDTETQYF
abundance: -
j_gene: TRBJ2-5
d_gene: -
v_gene: TRBV6-1

CDR3nt: TGTGCCAGCAGTTACTCGTTAAACCCCCAAAATGGCTACACCTTC
CDR3aa: CASSYSLNPQNGYTF
abundance: -
j_gene: TRBJ1-2
d_gene: -
v_gene: TRBV6-2/TRBV6-3